Reported below is one T cell receptor beta chain. Germline loops: CDR1 MGHRA, CDR2 YSYEKL. This CDR3 is 21 amino acids long. Trimming took off 0 bases at V and 0 bases at J, with 24 bases between the two ends. No progression to ophthalmopathy during 18 months of follow-up defined stable disease. Patients were excluded because of uncontrolled infection, other autoimmune disease, pregnancy or lactation. PBMCs were collected from an approximately 10 ml volume of fresh peripheral blood. RNA transcripts were the template for amplifying TCR beta CDR3 regions. Carried out on the TCR CDR3, a first-round RT-PCR used the HTBI primer set. TCRdb itself ran the multiplex PCR reads through MiXCR, one entry per CDR3 protein. Here the sample spans about 360,000 distinct CDR3 sequences, around 14% being singletons. This sample is drawn from a study of T cells in Graves' hyperthyroidism and ophthalmopathy.

The receptor was isolated from a young woman with Graves' hyperthyroidism. The specimen sequenced was blood. This chain joins TRBV4-1 and TRBJ1-5, with a tentative D call TRBD1 (5 bases). CDR3 nucleotides: TGCGCCAGCAGCCAAGATTCCGGGAGGGGAACCAACTCTTATAGCAATCAGCCCCAGCATTTT. Translating it yields CASSQDSGRGTNSYSNQPQHF.